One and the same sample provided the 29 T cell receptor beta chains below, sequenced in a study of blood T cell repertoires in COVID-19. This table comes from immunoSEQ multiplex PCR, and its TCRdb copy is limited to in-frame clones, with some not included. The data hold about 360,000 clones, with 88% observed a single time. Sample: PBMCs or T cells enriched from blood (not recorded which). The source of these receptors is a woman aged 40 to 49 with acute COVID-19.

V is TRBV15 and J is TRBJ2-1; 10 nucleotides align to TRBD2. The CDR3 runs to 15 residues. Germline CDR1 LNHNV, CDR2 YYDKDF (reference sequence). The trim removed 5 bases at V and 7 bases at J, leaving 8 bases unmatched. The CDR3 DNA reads TGTGCCACCAGCGGCAGCGGGGGGGCCTGGAATGAGCAGTTCTTC. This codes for CATSGSGGAWNEQFF. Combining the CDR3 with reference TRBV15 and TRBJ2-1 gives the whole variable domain DAMVIQNPRYQVTQFGKPVTLSCSQTLNHNVMYWYQQKSSQAPKLLFHYYDKDFNNEADTPDNFQSRRPNTSFCFLDIRSPGLGDTAMYLCATSGSGGAWNEQFFGPGTRLTVL.

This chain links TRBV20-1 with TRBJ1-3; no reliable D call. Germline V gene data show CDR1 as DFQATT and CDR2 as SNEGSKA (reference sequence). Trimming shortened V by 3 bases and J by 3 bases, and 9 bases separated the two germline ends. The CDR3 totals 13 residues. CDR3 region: CSASRGNGNTIYF. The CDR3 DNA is TGCAGTGCTAGTCGCGGAAATGGAAACACCATATATTTT.

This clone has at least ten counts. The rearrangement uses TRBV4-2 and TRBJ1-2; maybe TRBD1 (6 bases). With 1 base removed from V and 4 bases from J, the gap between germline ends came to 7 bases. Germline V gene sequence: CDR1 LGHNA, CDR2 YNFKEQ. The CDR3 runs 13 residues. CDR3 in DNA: TGTGCCAGCAGCCAAGGGACAGCCTATGGCTACACCTTC. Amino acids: CASSQGTAYGYTF.

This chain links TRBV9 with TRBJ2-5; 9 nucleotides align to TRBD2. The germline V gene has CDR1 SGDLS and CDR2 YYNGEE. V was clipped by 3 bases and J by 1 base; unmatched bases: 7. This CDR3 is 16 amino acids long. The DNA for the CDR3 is TGTGCCAGCAGCGAGGGACTAGCTATCGGCCAAGAGACCCAGTACTTC. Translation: CASSEGLAIGQETQYF.

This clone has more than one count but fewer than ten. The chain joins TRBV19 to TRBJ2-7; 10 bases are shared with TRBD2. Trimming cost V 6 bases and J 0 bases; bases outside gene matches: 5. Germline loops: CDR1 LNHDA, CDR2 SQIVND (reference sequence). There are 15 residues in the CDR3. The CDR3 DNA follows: TGTGCCAGTAGGGCTAGCGGGGGCAGCTCCTACGAGCAGTACTTC. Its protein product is CASRASGGSSYEQYF.

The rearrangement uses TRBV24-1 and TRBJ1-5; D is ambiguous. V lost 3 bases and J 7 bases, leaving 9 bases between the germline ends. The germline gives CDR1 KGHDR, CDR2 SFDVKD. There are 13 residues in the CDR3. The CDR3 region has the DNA TGTGCCACCAGTGATAATCAGGCCCAGCCCCAGCATTTT. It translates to CATSDNQAQPQHF.

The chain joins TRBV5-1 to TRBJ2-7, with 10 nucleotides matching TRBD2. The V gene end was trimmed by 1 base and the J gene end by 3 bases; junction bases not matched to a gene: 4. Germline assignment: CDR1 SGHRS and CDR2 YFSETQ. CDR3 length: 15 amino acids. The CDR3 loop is CASSLLAGGLYEQYF. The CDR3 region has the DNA TGCGCCAGCAGCTTGTTAGCGGGGGGCCTCTACGAGCAGTACTTC.

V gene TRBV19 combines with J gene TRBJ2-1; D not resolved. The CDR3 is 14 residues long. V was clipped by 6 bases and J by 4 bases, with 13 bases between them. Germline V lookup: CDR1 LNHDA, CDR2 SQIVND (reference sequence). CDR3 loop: CASRRRTSYNEQFF. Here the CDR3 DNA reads TGTGCCAGTAGGCGCCGAACGTCTTACAATGAGCAGTTCTTC.

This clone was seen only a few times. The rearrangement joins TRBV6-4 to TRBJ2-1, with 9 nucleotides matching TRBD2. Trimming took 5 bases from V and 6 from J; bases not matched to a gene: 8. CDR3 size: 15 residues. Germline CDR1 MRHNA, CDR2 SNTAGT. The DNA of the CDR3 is TGTGCCAGCAGTCGGGAGCGGGGGGATTTCAATGAGCAGTTCTTC. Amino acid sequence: CASSRERGDFNEQFF.

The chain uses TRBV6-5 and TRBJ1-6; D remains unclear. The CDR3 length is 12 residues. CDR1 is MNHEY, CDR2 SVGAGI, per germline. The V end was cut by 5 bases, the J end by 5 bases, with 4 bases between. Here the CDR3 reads CASSPNNSPLHF. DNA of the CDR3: TGTGCCAGCAGTCCAAATAATTCACCCCTCCACTTT.

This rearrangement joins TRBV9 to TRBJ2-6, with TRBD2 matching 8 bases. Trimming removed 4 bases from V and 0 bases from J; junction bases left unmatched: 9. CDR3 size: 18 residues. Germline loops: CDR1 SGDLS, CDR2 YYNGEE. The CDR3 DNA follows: TGTGCCAGCAGCTCCCCACGGGGGGGTCTCTCTGGGGCCAACGTCCTGACTTTC. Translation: CASSSPRGGLSGANVLTF.

CDR3 sequence: CASSGQGTIDEQYF. CDR3 nucleotide sequence: TGTGCCAGCTCAGGACAGGGTACAATCGACGAGCAGTACTTC. The genes are TRBV18 and TRBJ2-7, with 8 nucleotides matching TRBD1. J gave up 5 bases and V 5 bases, and 8 bases lay outside the gene matches. Germline CDR1 is KGHSH and CDR2 is LQKENI. The CDR3 runs to 14 residues.

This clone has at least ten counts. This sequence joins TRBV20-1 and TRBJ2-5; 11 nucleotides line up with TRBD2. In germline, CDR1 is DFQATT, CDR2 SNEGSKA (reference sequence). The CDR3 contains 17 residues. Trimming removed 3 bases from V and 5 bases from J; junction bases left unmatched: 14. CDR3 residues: CSASQGTSGGERETQYF. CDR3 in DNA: TGCAGTGCTAGTCAGGGTACTAGCGGGGGCGAACGGGAGACCCAGTACTTC.

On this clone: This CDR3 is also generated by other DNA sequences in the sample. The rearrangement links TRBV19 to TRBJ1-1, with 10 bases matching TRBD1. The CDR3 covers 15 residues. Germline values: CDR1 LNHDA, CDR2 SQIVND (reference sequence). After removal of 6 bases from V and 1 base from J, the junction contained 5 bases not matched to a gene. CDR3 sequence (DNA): TGTGCCAGTAGCCCCGGGACAGGGGCGAACACTGAAGCTTTCTTT. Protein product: CASSPGTGANTEAFF.

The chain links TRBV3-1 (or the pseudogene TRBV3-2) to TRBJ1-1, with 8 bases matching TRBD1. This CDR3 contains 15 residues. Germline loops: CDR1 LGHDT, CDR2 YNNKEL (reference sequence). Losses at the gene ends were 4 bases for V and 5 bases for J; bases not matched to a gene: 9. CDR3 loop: CASSRDRGWRTEAFF. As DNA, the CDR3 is TGTGCCAGCAGCCGAGACAGGGGATGGAGGACTGAAGCTTTCTTT.

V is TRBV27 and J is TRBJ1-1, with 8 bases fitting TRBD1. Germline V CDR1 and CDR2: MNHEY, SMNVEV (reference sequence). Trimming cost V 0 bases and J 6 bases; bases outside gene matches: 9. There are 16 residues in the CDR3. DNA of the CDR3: TGTGCCAGCAGTTTATCGCGACAGGGGCGAACCGCTGAAGCTTTCTTT. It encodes CASSLSRQGRTAEAFF.

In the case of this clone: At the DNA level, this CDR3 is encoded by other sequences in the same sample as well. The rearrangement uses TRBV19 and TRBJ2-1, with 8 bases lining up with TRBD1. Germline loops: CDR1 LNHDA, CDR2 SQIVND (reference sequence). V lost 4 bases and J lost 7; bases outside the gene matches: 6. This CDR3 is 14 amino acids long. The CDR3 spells CASSNQGARNEQFF. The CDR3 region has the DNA TGTGCCAGTAGTAATCAGGGGGCGCGGAATGAGCAGTTCTTC.

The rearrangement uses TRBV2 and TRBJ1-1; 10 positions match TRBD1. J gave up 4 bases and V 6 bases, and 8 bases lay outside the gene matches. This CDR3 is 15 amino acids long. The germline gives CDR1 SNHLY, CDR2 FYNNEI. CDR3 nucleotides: TGTGCCAGCAGAACCGGACAGGGGGACGGCACTGAAGCTTTCTTT. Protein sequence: CASRTGQGDGTEAFF.

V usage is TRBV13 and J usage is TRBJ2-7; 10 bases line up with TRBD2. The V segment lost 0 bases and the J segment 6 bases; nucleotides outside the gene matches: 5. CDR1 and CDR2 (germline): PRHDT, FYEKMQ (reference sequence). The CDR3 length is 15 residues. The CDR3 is CASSLGSSGGTEQYF. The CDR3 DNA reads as TGTGCCAGCAGCTTAGGTTCTAGCGGGGGTACCGAGCAGTACTTC.

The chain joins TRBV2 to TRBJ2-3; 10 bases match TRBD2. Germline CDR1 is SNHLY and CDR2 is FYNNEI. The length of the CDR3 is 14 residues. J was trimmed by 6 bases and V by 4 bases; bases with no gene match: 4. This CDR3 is CASSASGGPDTQYF. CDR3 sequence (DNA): TGTGCCAGCAGTGCTAGCGGGGGCCCCGATACGCAGTATTTT.

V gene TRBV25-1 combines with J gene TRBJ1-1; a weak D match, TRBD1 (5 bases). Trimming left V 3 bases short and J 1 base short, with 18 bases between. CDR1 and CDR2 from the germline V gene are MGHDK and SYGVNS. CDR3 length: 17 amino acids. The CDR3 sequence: CASSEPGDPAGNTEAFF. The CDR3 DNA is TGTGCCAGCAGTGAGCCGGGGGACCCCGCGGGGAACACTGAAGCTTTCTTT.

The CDR3 is CASSIGGQGNYGYTF. The CDR3 region has the DNA TGTGCCAGCAGCATAGGGGGACAGGGGAACTATGGCTACACCTTC. The V gene is TRBV7-2, the J gene TRBJ1-2; 10 nucleotides align to TRBD1. The CDR3 totals 15 residues. V lost 5 bases and J lost 2; bases outside the gene matches: 5. CDR1 and CDR2 (germline): SGHTA, FQGNSA.

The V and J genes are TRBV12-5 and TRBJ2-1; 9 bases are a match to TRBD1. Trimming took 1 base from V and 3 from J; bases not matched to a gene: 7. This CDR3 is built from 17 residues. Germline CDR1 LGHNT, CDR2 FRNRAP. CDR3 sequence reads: CASGLDGGTGLYNEQFF. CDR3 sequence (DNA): TGTGCTAGTGGTTTGGACGGGGGGACAGGGCTCTACAATGAGCAGTTCTTC.

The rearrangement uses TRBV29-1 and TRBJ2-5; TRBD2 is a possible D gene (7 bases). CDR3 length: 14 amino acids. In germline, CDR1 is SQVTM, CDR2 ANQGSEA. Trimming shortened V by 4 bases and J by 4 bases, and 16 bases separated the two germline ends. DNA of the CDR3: TGCAGCGTTGGTGGGGGGGCTCCGGGAGAGACCCAGTACTTC. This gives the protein CSVGGGAPGETQYF.

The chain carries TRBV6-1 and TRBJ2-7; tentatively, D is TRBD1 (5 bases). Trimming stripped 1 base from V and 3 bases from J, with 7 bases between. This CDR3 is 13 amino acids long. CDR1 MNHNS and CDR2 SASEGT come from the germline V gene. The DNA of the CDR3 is TGTGCCAGCAGTGAAGACGACAGCTACGAGCAGTACTTC. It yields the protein CASSEDDSYEQYF.

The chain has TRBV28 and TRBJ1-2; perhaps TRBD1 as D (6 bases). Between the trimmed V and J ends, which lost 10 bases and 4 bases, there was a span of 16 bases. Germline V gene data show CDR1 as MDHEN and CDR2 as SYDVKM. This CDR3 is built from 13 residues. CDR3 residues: CATRTEALYGYTF. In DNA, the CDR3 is TGTGCCACCAGGACAGAAGCCCTCTATGGCTACACCTTC.

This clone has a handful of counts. The CDR3: CASSGPGGPSVSRETQYF. Here the CDR3 DNA reads TGTGCCAGCAGTGGTCCGGGGGGGCCGTCAGTTTCCCGAGAGACCCAGTACTTC. This sequence joins TRBV2 and TRBJ2-5, with 8 bases fitting TRBD2. The CDR3 has 18 amino acids. Germline V gene sequence: CDR1 SNHLY, CDR2 FYNNEI. V shed 4 bases and J 4 bases; nucleotides not matched to a gene: 17.

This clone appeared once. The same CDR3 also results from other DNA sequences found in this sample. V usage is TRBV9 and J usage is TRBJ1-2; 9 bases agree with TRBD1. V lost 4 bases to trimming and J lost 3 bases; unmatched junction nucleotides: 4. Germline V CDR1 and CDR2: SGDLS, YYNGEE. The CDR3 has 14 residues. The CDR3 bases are TGTGCCAGCAGCCCCAGGACAGGGGACTATGGCTACACCTTC. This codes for CASSPRTGDYGYTF.

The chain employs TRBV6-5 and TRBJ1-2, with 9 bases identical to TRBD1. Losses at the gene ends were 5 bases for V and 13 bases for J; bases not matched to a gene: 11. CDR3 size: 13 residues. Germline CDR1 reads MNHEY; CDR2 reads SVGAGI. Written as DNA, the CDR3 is TGTGCCAGCAGTAGACCCGGGACAGGGTTCGTCACCTTC. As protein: CASSRPGTGFVTF.